This T cell receptor beta chain was captured in a study of T-cell reconstitution after alpha-beta-depleted transplantation in children. Findings of the study overall: A year post-transplant, T-cell counts and diversity derived mostly from newly produced T cells. Surviving recipient T cells and intrathymic progenitors accounted for some patients' high TCRbeta diversity at day 60. Where alpha-beta T cells came from about two months after transplant was reportedly several hundred expanded graft clones.

This clonotype has just a few counts. The antigen remains undetermined. For TCRbeta, the library was prepared with unique molecular identifiers. TCRdb itself ran the PCR reads through MiXCR, one entry per CDR3 protein. The data contain about 250,000 distinct CDR3 sequences, 20% to 30% of them singletons. The V gene's germline CDR1 is SGHRS and CDR2 YFSETQ. The CDR3 runs to 15 residues. V lost 0 bases to trimming and J lost 3 bases, with 10 bases between them. The clonotype was recovered from a female patient aged 2 to 10 who had a stem cell transplant for congenital amegakaryocytic thrombocytopenia, so the T cells may come from the graft donor. The chain combines TRBV5-1 with TRBJ1-3; D not certain. The source material was PBMCs, mostly from graft donor cells, sampled 360 days after TCRalphabeta/CD19-depleted stem cell transplant. The CDR3 DNA reads as TGCGCCAGCAGCTTGGAAGGTCCCTTTGGAAACACCATATATTTT. The encoded protein is CASSLEGPFGNTIYF.